This TCR beta chain stems from a study of T cell responses to AZD1222 COVID-19 vaccine. TCRdb's table, derived via immunoSEQ multiplex PCR, lists solely in-frame clones and lacks some. This table holds over 130,000 clones, more than 85% found once. In germline, CDR1 is MDHEN, CDR2 SYDVKM. With V trimmed by 5 bases and J by 9 bases, 6 bases remained unmatched. The CDR3 consists of 13 residues. Turning to this clone: Its antigen is not known.

Broader study findings: A rise in Spike-specific TCR breadth and depth followed two AZD1222 doses.

The chain has TRBV28 and TRBJ2-3; 9 nucleotides match TRBD1. This specimen was peripheral blood, taken 28 days after the second AZD1222 dose. The receptor's source is an adult who received the AZD1222 COVID-19 vaccine. CDR3 amino acids: CASSPDRGETQYF. The CDR3 DNA sequence: TGTGCCAGCAGTCCGGACAGGGGAGAAACGCAGTATTTT.